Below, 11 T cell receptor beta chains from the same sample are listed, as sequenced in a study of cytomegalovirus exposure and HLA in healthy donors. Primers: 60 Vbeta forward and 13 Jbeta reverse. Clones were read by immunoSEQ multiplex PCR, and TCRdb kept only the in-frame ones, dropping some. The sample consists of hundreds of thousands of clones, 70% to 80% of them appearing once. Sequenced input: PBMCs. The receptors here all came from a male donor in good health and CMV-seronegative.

CDR3 sequence (DNA): TGCAGCGTTGTACGGACAGAAGAGACCCAGTACTTC. The encoded protein is CSVVRTEETQYF. V gene TRBV29-1 combines with J gene TRBJ2-5; TRBD1 is a possible D gene (6 bases). Germline assignment: CDR1 SQVTM and CDR2 ANQGSEA. The CDR3 is 12 amino acids. Trimming left V 4 bases short and J 3 bases short, with 9 bases between.

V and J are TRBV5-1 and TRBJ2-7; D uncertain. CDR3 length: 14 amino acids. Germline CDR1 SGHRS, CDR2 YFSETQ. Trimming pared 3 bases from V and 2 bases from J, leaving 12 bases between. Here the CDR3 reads CASSSDSVPYEQYF. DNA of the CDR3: TGCGCCAGCAGCTCCGATTCGGTCCCCTACGAGCAGTACTTC.

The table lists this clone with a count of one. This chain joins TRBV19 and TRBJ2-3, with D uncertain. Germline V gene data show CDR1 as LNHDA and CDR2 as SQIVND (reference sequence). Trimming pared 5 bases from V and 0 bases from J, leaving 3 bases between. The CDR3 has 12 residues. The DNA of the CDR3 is TGTGCCAGTAGTCCGAGCACAGATACGCAGTATTTT. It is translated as CASSPSTDTQYF.

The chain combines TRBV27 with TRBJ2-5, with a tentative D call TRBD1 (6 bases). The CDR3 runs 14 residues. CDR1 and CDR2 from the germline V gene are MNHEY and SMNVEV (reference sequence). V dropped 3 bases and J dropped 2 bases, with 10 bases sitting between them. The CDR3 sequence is CASSFADRQETQYF. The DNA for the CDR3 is TGTGCCAGCAGTTTCGCAGACAGGCAAGAGACCCAGTACTTC.

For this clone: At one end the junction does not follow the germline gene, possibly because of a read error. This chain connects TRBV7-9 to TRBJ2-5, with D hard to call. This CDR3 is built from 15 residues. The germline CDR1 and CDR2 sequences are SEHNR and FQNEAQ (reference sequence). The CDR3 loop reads CSSSLVLAYQETQYF. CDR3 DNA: TGTTCCAGCAGCTTAGTCCTCGCGTACCAAGAGACCCAGTACTTC.

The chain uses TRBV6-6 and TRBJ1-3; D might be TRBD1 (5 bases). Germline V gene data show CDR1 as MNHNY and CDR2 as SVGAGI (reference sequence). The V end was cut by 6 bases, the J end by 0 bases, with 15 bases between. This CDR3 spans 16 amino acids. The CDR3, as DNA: TGTGCCAGCAGGGCCGACAGATCACTCTCTGGAAACACCATATATTTT. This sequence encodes CASRADRSLSGNTIYF.

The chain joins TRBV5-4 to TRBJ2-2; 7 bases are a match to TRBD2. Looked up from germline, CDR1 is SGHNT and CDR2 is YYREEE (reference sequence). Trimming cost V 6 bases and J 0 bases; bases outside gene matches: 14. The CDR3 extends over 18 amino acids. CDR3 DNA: TGTGCCAGCATACCTAAAGCTAGCGGTACCACGAACACCGGGGAGCTGTTTTTT. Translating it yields CASIPKASGTTNTGELFF.

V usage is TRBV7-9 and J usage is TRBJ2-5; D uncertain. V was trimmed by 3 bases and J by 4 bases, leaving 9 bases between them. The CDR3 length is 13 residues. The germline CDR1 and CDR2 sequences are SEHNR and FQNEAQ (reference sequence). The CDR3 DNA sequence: TGTGCCAGCAGCTTCCCAGTACCAGAGACCCAGTACTTC. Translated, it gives CASSFPVPETQYF. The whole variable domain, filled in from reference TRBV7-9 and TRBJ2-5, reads DTGVSQNPRHKITKRGQNVTFRCDPISEHNRLYWYRQTLGQGPEFLTYFQNEAQLEKSRLLSDRFSAERPKGSFSTLEIQRTEQGDSAMYLCASSFPVPETQYFGPGTRLLVL.

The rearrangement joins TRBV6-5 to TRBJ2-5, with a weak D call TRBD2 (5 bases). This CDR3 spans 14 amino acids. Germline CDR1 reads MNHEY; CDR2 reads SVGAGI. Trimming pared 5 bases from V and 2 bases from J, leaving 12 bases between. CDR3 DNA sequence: TGTGCCAGCAGTCTATCCCCGGGACAAGAGACCCAGTACTTC. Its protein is CASSLSPGQETQYF.

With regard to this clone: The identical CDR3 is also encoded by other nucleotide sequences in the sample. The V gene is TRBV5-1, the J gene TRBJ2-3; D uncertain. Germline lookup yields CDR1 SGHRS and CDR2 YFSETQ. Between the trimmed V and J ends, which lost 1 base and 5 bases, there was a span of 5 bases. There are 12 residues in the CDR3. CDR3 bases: TGCGCCAGCAGCTTGATCAGAGATACGCAGTATTTT. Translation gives CASSLIRDTQYF.

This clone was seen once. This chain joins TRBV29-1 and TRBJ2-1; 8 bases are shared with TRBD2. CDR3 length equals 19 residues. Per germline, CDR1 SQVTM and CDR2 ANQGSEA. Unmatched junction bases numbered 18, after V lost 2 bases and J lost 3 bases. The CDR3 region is CSVELEDSRWTSFYNEQFF. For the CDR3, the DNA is TGCAGCGTTGAATTGGAGGATAGTCGATGGACTAGCTTCTACAATGAGCAGTTCTTC.